The 28 T cell receptor beta chains below all came from one sample that was sequenced in a study of T cell responses to AZD1222 COVID-19 vaccine. The assay was immunoSEQ multiplex PCR, and TCRdb's table has in-frame clones only and misses some. The sample holds about 150,000 clones, roughly 90% seen once. The material sequenced was peripheral blood, taken on day 0 of AZD1222 vaccination. All receptors come from an adult in good health.

There are a few counts of this clone. The chain recombines TRBV2 with TRBJ1-2; perhaps TRBD1 as D (5 bases). The length of the CDR3 is 13 residues. CDR1 SNHLY and CDR2 FYNNEI come from the germline V gene. V lost 3 bases and J 2 bases, leaving 7 bases between the germline ends. CDR3 amino acids: CASSEGTNYGYTF. CDR3 nucleotide sequence: TGTGCCAGCAGTGAGGGGACGAACTATGGCTACACCTTC.

The chain recombines TRBV7-2 with TRBJ2-7; no clear D. The CDR3 loop spans 16 amino acids. The germline gives CDR1 SGHTA, CDR2 FQGNSA. V was cut by 0 bases and J by 2 bases, with 14 bases left in between. CDR3 sequence (DNA): TGTGCCAGCAGCTTAGCCTTTAGGCGGAGAGCCTACGAGCAGTACTTC. Translating it yields CASSLAFRRRAYEQYF.

The chain uses TRBV5-1 and TRBJ2-1, with 12 bases that match TRBD2. V lost 0 bases to trimming and J lost 7 bases; unmatched junction nucleotides: 8. From germline, CDR1 is SGHRS and CDR2 YFSETQ. The CDR3 totals 17 residues. The CDR3 region is CASSLEASGRVSNEQFF. The CDR3 DNA is TGCGCCAGCAGCTTGGAGGCTAGCGGGAGGGTTAGTAATGAGCAGTTCTTC.

This clone was picked up a small number of times. This specimen includes other DNA sequences encoding the same CDR3. The chain links TRBV12-5 to TRBJ1-5; D uncertain. CDR3 length equals 11 residues. Per the germline V gene, CDR1 is LGHNT and CDR2 is FRNRAP. V lost 6 bases and J 6 bases, leaving 6 bases between the germline ends. CDR3 residues: CASGSGQPQHF. The CDR3 DNA sequence: TGTGCTAGTGGATCCGGTCAGCCCCAGCATTTT.

The rearrangement uses TRBV2 and TRBJ2-7; D could derive from TRBD1 or TRBD2 (6 bases each). Trimming removed 7 bases at V and 2 bases at J, with 18 bases between. In germline, CDR1 is SNHLY, CDR2 FYNNEI. The CDR3 consists of 15 residues. The CDR3 loop is CASTEGGGRTYEQYF. As DNA, the CDR3 is TGTGCCAGCACCGAGGGGGGAGGCCGCACCTACGAGCAGTACTTC.

This chain links TRBV14 with TRBJ1-5, with D unresolved. This CDR3 spans 12 amino acids. The V gene lost 1 base and the J gene lost 13 bases, with 11 bases spanning the gap. Germline CDR1 reads SGHDN; CDR2 reads FVKESK. The CDR3, as DNA: TGTGCCAGCAGCCAAGGTCGAGGCCCGCAGCATTTT. Translating it yields CASSQGRGPQHF.

This chain links TRBV28 with TRBJ2-7; 8 nucleotides line up with TRBD2. The CDR3 extends over 15 amino acids. The trim removed 7 bases at V and 6 bases at J, leaving 14 bases unmatched. Per the germline V gene, CDR1 is MDHEN and CDR2 is SYDVKM. CDR3 in amino acids: CASTSGTSWGVEQYF. CDR3 coding DNA: TGTGCCAGCACCTCGGGGACTAGTTGGGGAGTCGAGCAGTACTTC.

This chain joins TRBV5-1 and TRBJ2-5; TRBD2 might be the D (6 bases). The V and J ends lost 3 bases and 3 bases respectively, with 15 bases between them. The CDR3 contains 15 residues. Per germline, CDR1 SGHRS and CDR2 YFSETQ. The CDR3: CASSYSGGGEETQYF. CDR3 DNA: TGCGCCAGCAGCTATAGCGGAGGAGGGGAAGAGACCCAGTACTTC.

V gene TRBV4-1 combines with J gene TRBJ2-3, with D perhaps TRBD2 (6 bases). Trimming removed 0 bases from V and 7 bases from J, with 20 bases in between. Germline loops: CDR1 MGHRA, CDR2 YSYEKL. This CDR3 contains 17 residues. CDR3 sequence (DNA): TGCGCCAGCAGCCAAGATCGCTCGGGAGTCATCGGATATACGCAGTATTTT. The encoded protein is CASSQDRSGVIGYTQYF.

This sequence joins TRBV2 and TRBJ2-5; D is undetermined. The CDR3 runs to 12 residues. V gave up 2 bases and J gave up 4 bases, with 5 bases separating them. Germline CDR1 SNHLY, CDR2 FYNNEI. The CDR3 loop reads CASSESGETQYF. CDR3 coding DNA: TGTGCCAGCAGTGAATCTGGAGAGACCCAGTACTTC.

Comment on this clone: A read error may account for a junction end that differs from germline. The rearrangement links TRBV7-7 to TRBJ2-5; 11 nucleotides align to TRBD2. This CDR3 is built from 15 residues. Germline lookup yields CDR1 SSHAT and CDR2 FNYEAQ (reference sequence). The CDR3 DNA is TGTGCTAGCAGCCAAGGGACTAGCGGAAAAGAGACCCAGTACTTC. Its protein product is CASSQGTSGKETQYF.

V usage is TRBV2 and J usage is TRBJ2-3, with D perhaps matching TRBD2 (5 bases). Trimming stripped 6 bases from V and 3 bases from J, with 10 bases between. This CDR3 is built from 13 residues. Germline assignment: CDR1 SNHLY and CDR2 FYNNEI. The CDR3 is CASSPDLTDTQYF. The CDR3 DNA sequence: TGTGCCAGCAGCCCGGACTTAACAGATACGCAGTATTTT.

The chain links TRBV7-9 to TRBJ1-1; D remains ambiguous. Per the germline V gene, CDR1 is SEHNR and CDR2 is FQNEAQ (reference sequence). The CDR3 consists of 15 residues. Trimming removed 5 bases at V and 2 bases at J, with 15 bases between. CDR3 bases: TGTGCCAGCAGCCAAAGGGAGGGCTTAAACACTGAAGCTTTCTTT. It translates to CASSQREGLNTEAFF.

The chain has TRBV5-1 and TRBJ2-4, with unresolved D. CDR1 and CDR2 from the germline V gene are SGHRS and YFSETQ. V was clipped by 0 bases and J by 8 bases, with 12 bases between them. The CDR3 contains 14 residues. This chain's CDR3 is CASSLAAVDDIQYF. For the CDR3, the DNA is TGCGCCAGCAGCTTGGCCGCGGTGGATGACATTCAGTACTTC.

The V gene is TRBV20-1, the J gene TRBJ2-1; no definite D call. The CDR3 runs to 10 residues. The germline CDR1 and CDR2 sequences are DFQATT and SNEGSKA (reference sequence). V lost 4 bases and J 5 bases, leaving 3 bases between the germline ends. The CDR3 nucleotides are TGCAGTGCTATGGACAATGAGCAGTTCTTC. Protein product: CSAMDNEQFF.

This clone was recorded only once. V usage is TRBV28 and J usage is TRBJ2-5; TRBD2 is a possible D gene (6 bases). Germline values: CDR1 MDHEN, CDR2 SYDVKM. V lost 4 bases and J 4 bases, leaving 10 bases between the germline ends. The CDR3 runs 13 residues. The CDR3 loop reads CASSSGGLETQYF. CDR3 DNA: TGTGCCAGCAGTTCCGGGGGTTTAGAGACCCAGTACTTC.

The chain is built from TRBV6-6 and TRBJ2-1, with TRBD2 identical over 8 bases. The CDR3 runs to 14 residues. CDR1 is MNHNY, CDR2 SVGAGI, per germline (reference sequence). The J segment lost 14 bases and the V segment lost 2 bases, leaving 11 bases of the junction unmatched. In DNA, the CDR3 is TGTGCCAGCAGTTACATTGGCGGGAGGCTTGATGAGTTCTTC. This sequence encodes CASSYIGGRLDEFF.

The V and J genes are TRBV5-1 and TRBJ1-3; possible D gene TRBD1, 5 bases. The CDR3 extends over 16 amino acids. Germline V lookup: CDR1 SGHRS, CDR2 YFSETQ. V was cut by 4 bases and J by 0 bases, with 14 bases left in between. For the CDR3, the DNA is TGCGCCAGCAGCCCGGGACGGGAGATCTCTGGAAACACCATATATTTT. This codes for CASSPGREISGNTIYF.

The DNA for the CDR3 is TGTGCCAGCAGCATCACCTGGGTAACAGGAAACACCATATATTTT. The encoded protein is CASSITWVTGNTIYF. The chain has TRBV5-5 and TRBJ1-3, with D hard to call. CDR3 length equals 15 residues. Germline V gene sequence: CDR1 SGHKS, CDR2 YYEKEE (reference sequence). Deletions cut 4 bases from V and 4 bases from J, with 15 bases between.

This sequence joins TRBV27 and TRBJ2-1, with 12 positions matching TRBD2. The V and J ends lost 7 bases and 9 bases, in that order; junction bases with no gene match: 10. Germline V gene data show CDR1 as MNHEY and CDR2 as SMNVEV (reference sequence). The CDR3 has 15 residues. CDR3 amino acids: CASTLLAGGYSEQFF. CDR3 in DNA: TGTGCCAGCACCCTACTAGCGGGAGGTTATTCTGAGCAGTTCTTC.

This chain links TRBV6-2 or TRBV6-3 with TRBJ1-2; D is possibly TRBD1 (5 bases). The CDR3 extends over 14 amino acids. The germline gives CDR1 MNHEY, CDR2 SVGEGT. The V and J ends lost 4 bases and 3 bases respectively, with 12 bases between them. The DNA for the CDR3 is TGTGCCAGCAGTTCCCGGGACGGAGACTATGGCTACACCTTC. Its translation: CASSSRDGDYGYTF.

To note about this clone: Mismatch with germline at one junction end may stem from a read error. CDR3 bases: TGTGCCACCAGTGGACTAGCGGGGGCCTTCTACAATGAGCAGTTCTTC. Translated, it gives CATSGLAGAFYNEQFF. This chain uses TRBV28 with TRBJ2-1; 13 bases line up with TRBD2. The germline CDR1 and CDR2 sequences are MDHEN and SYDVKM. The CDR3 covers 16 residues.

J is TRBJ1-2 and V is TRBV7-2; D is undetermined. The CDR3 has 12 amino acids. Germline loops: CDR1 SGHTA, CDR2 FQGNSA. V was cut by 2 bases and J by 5 bases, with 6 bases left in between. The CDR3 region has the DNA TGTGCCAGCAGCTTAAGTAGTTATGGCTACACCTTC. Its protein is CASSLSSYGYTF.

The chain joins TRBV2 to TRBJ1-5; 9 bases map to TRBD1. The CDR3 runs 16 residues. The germline CDR1 and CDR2 sequences are SNHLY and FYNNEI. With 4 bases clipped from V and 3 bases from J, the junction kept 7 bases outside the gene matches. CDR3 protein: CASSGQGGPNNQPQHF. CDR3 DNA sequence: TGTGCCAGCAGTGGACAGGGGGGTCCGAACAATCAGCCCCAGCATTTT.

This rearrangement joins TRBV7-9 to TRBJ2-7; D may be TRBD2 (5 bases). Trimming removed 0 bases at V and 2 bases at J, with 5 bases between. The CDR3 consists of 13 residues. The germline CDR1 and CDR2 sequences are SEHNR and FQNEAQ (reference sequence). CDR3 protein: CASSLAGAYEQYF. The CDR3 DNA is TGTGCCAGCAGCTTAGCGGGAGCCTACGAGCAGTACTTC.

This rearrangement joins TRBV6-2 or TRBV6-3 to TRBJ1-1; no clear D. Trimming left V 2 bases short and J 4 bases short, with 14 bases between. Germline V gives CDR1 MNHEY, CDR2 SVGEGT. The CDR3 length is 15 residues. The CDR3 DNA reads as TGTGCCAGCAGTTACATCCCCCCGAAGGGCACTGAAGCTTTCTTT. It encodes CASSYIPPKGTEAFF.

Only a few counts were recorded for this clone. The rearrangement joins TRBV5-4 to TRBJ1-3; D is perhaps TRBD1 (5 bases). CDR1 and CDR2 from the germline V gene are SGHNT and YYREEE (reference sequence). The CDR3 loop spans 16 amino acids. Trimming took 0 bases from V and 5 from J, leaving 15 bases between them. In nucleotides, the CDR3 is TGTGCCAGCAGCTTGGAGTCGGGGGGACGGCGAAACACCATATATTTT. Its translation: CASSLESGGRRNTIYF.

In this sample, this clone turned up once. The chain is built from TRBV4-2 and TRBJ1-1, with D perhaps TRBD1 (5 bases). Trimming took off 4 bases at V and 1 base at J, with 10 bases between the two ends. Germline V lookup: CDR1 LGHNA, CDR2 YNFKEQ. CDR3 length: 14 residues. The CDR3 coding sequence is TGTGCCAGCAGCCGTGGACACCCGAACACTGAAGCTTTCTTT. It encodes CASSRGHPNTEAFF.